This T cell receptor (beta chain) was sequenced for a study of blood T cells in healthy people across ages. Whole-study results and caveats: When one million T cells were used, diversity estimates were thought to be underestimates.

The CDR3 runs to 15 residues. V lost 2 bases and J lost 3, with 12 bases in between. The germline gives CDR1 SEHNR, CDR2 FQNEAQ (reference sequence). With a J-beta primer mix and a sample-barcoded 5' primer, a second PCR ran roughly 7 to 11 cycles. Each single sample gave us at least 2.5 million CDR3-containing paired-end reads. MiXCR was run by TCRdb on the 5' RACE reads, yielding one entry per CDR3 protein. Among approximately 760,000 distinct CDR3 sequences listed, 20% to 25% were seen once. Notes on this clonotype: The antigen remains undetermined.

The sample was also linked to a second study, of T cells of mothers and their children.

The source is a boy aged 5-17 years in good health. Specimen: blood. The chain carries TRBV7-9 and TRBJ2-3, with D possibly matching TRBD1 (5 bases). The CDR3 loop is CASSLIRGTTDTQYF. In nucleotides, the CDR3 is TGTGCCAGCAGCTTAATAAGGGGAACAACAGATACGCAGTATTTT. The whole variable domain, remainder taken from reference TRBV7-9 and TRBJ2-3, is DTGVSQNPRHKITKRGQNVTFRCDPISEHNRLYWYRQTLGQGPEFLTYFQNEAQLEKSRLLSDRFSAERPKGSFSTLEIQRTEQGDSAMYLCASSLIRGTTDTQYFGPGTRLTVL.